The 16 T cell receptor beta chains below all came from one sample that was sequenced in a study of T cells in Graves' hyperthyroidism and ophthalmopathy. TCR beta CDR3 regions were amplified from RNA transcripts. Using the HTBI primer set, a first-round RT-PCR was run on the TCR CDR3. Each CDR3 protein gets one entry after TCRdb re-called the multiplex PCR reads with MiXCR. Found here are roughly 500,000 distinct CDR3 sequences, just over 45% of them singletons; the top ten hold under 20%. The material sequenced was peripheral blood or thyroid tissue (not recorded which). These receptors were taken from an adult woman with Graves' disease, either hyperthyroidism or ophthalmopathy (not recorded which).

The chain joins TRBV7-3 to TRBJ1-2, with TRBD1 as a possible D gene (6 bases). In germline, CDR1 is SGHTA, CDR2 FQGTGA. The CDR3 spans 14 residues. The V end was cut by 5 bases, the J end by 8 bases, with 18 bases between. CDR3 sequence (DNA): TGTGCCAGCAGCCCGGGGGGGGCCCTAGCCGGCTACACCTTC. The encoded protein is CASSPGGALAGYTF.

This chain connects TRBV24-1 to TRBJ1-5; D is unclear. CDR3 length equals 13 residues. Germline CDR1 and CDR2: KGHDR and SFDVKD. V was trimmed by 3 bases and J by 5 bases, leaving 7 bases between them. The CDR3 DNA sequence: TGTGCCACCAGTGATCAAGGATATCAGCCCCAGCATTTT. The encoded protein is CATSDQGYQPQHF.

Note on this clonotype: It is likely a read error, because the conserved phenylalanine at the end of the CDR3 is missing. V and J are TRBV14 and TRBJ1-1; D possibly corresponds to TRBD1 (5 bases). Per germline, CDR1 SGHDN and CDR2 FVKESK. This CDR3 region has 15 residues. CDR3 sequence (DNA): TGTGCCAGCAGCCCTGAAGGGGTATCGAACACTGGAGCTTTCCTT. It encodes CASSPEGVSNTGAFL.

DNA for the CDR3: TGTGCCAGCAGCACATGGGGTTCAACTAATGAAAAACTGTTTTTT. It specifies CASSTWGSTNEKLFF. The rearrangement joins TRBV7-6 to TRBJ1-4; D gene ambiguous. The CDR3 is made up of 15 amino acids. Trimming pared 5 bases from V and 0 bases from J, leaving 10 bases between. Germline-derived CDR1 and CDR2 are SGHVS and FNYEAQ.

This clonotype was counted ten times or more. The rearrangement links TRBV6-1 to TRBJ1-5; 9 nucleotides match TRBD1. Per germline, CDR1 MNHNS and CDR2 SASEGT. The J segment lost 5 bases and the V segment lost 6 bases, leaving 5 bases of the junction unmatched. The CDR3 is made up of 14 amino acids. CDR3 coding DNA: TGTGCCAGCAGCGAACAGGGGGCGCATCAGCCCCAGCATTTT. This translates into CASSEQGAHQPQHF.

The CDR3 reads CAWARVAGYTF. DNA for the CDR3: TGTGCCTGGGCCAGGGTCGCTGGCTACACCTTC. This chain links TRBV30 with TRBJ1-2; a weak D match, TRBD1 (5 bases). The CDR3 runs 11 residues. Deletions cut 5 bases from V and 7 bases from J, with 11 bases between. CDR1 and CDR2 from the germline V gene are GTSNPN and SVGIG (reference sequence).

The chain carries TRBV19 and TRBJ2-7, with unresolved D. This CDR3 is 13 amino acids long. The V end lost 6 bases, the J end lost 3 bases, and 12 bases lay between the germline ends. Germline CDR1 LNHDA, CDR2 SQIVND (reference sequence). The CDR3 DNA is TGTGCCAGTAGCCTATCGGCAGTCTACGAGCAGTACTTC. Translated: CASSLSAVYEQYF.

The sample holds a few counts of this clonotype. The chain recombines TRBV19 with TRBJ1-1; 10 bases align to TRBD1. CDR3 length equals 14 residues. Trimming at V came to 7 bases and at J to 7 bases, leaving 9 bases not matched to a gene. Germline V gene data show CDR1 as LNHDA and CDR2 as SQIVND (reference sequence). CDR3 region: CASIQGQGFGEAFF. CDR3 sequence (DNA): TGTGCCAGTATCCAGGGACAGGGGTTTGGTGAAGCTTTCTTT.

This clonotype was observed a few times. The chain uses TRBV11-1 and TRBJ1-2; D not resolved. This CDR3 is 13 amino acids long. With 1 base removed from V and 6 bases from J, the gap between germline ends came to 9 bases. The germline CDR1 and CDR2 sequences are SGHAT and FQDESV (reference sequence). In DNA form, the CDR3 reads TGTGCCAGCAGCTTAGTAGAGGGCGATGGCTACACCTTC. Amino acids: CASSLVEGDGYTF.

The chain couples TRBV24-1 to TRBJ2-6; D possibly uses TRBD1 or TRBD2 (5 bases each). Germline CDR1 is KGHDR and CDR2 is SFDVKD. This CDR3 spans 17 amino acids. V was pared by 5 bases and J by 0 bases, with 13 bases between. Here the CDR3 DNA reads TGTGCCACCAGTGCTAGAGGGGCCGTCTCTGGGGCCAACGTCCTGACTTTC. It encodes CATSARGAVSGANVLTF.

The V gene is TRBV29-1, the J gene TRBJ1-2; D may be TRBD1 (5 bases). This CDR3 has 12 amino acids. Germline CDR1 SQVTM, CDR2 ANQGSEA. Deletions cut 6 bases from V and 6 bases from J, with 14 bases between. CDR3 in amino acids: CSVFRVGNGYTF. CDR3 sequence (DNA): TGCAGCGTGTTCAGGGTCGGTAATGGCTACACCTTC.

The rearrangement links TRBV9 to TRBJ1-1, with D perhaps matching TRBD1 (5 bases). CDR1 is SGDLS and CDR2 is YYNGEE in the germline V gene. This CDR3 has 13 amino acids. With 0 bases removed from V and 8 bases from J, the gap between germline ends came to 11 bases. The CDR3 here is CASSVVAGQEAFF. The CDR3 DNA follows: TGTGCCAGCAGCGTAGTAGCGGGGCAGGAAGCTTTCTTT.

The gene calls are TRBV10-3 and TRBJ1-2, with 7 bases identical to TRBD1. The CDR3 has 15 residues. Trimming at V came to 3 bases and at J to 2 bases, leaving 6 bases not matched to a gene. The germline gives CDR1 ENHRY, CDR2 SYGVKD. Written as DNA, the CDR3 is TGTGCCATCAGTGATCACAGGGGAGGAAACTATGGCTACACCTTC. Protein product: CAISDHRGGNYGYTF.

The genes are TRBV25-1 and TRBJ1-4; D perhaps matches TRBD1 (5 bases). CDR3 length: 15 amino acids. V was trimmed by 5 bases and J by 8 bases, leaving 18 bases between them. CDR1 is MGHDK and CDR2 is SYGVNS in the germline V gene. The CDR3 loop reads CASSSSGTVGEKLFF. The CDR3, as DNA: TGTGCCAGCAGTTCCTCCGGGACGGTGGGGGAAAAACTGTTTTTT.

This clonotype was observed many times. The gene calls are TRBV7-2 and TRBJ2-7; the D gene is possibly TRBD2 (5 bases). The V end was cut by 4 bases, the J end by 3 bases, with 13 bases between. Per germline, CDR1 SGHTA and CDR2 FQGNSA. This CDR3 region has 14 residues. The CDR3 here is CASSSLREGYEQYF. The CDR3 DNA reads TGTGCCAGCAGCTCCCTGAGGGAAGGCTACGAGCAGTACTTC.

This clonotype was found many times. This CDR3 is CATTQSQPQHF. In DNA form, the CDR3 reads TGTGCCACGACGCAGAGCCAGCCCCAGCATTTT. The chain has TRBV19 and TRBJ1-5; D ambiguous. CDR1 is LNHDA, CDR2 SQIVND, per germline (reference sequence). Trimming took off 10 bases at V and 7 bases at J, with 11 bases between the two ends. The CDR3 extends over 11 amino acids. Using reference TRBV19 and TRBJ1-5 for the parts outside the CDR3, the full variable domain is DGGITQSPKYLFRKEGQNVTLSCEQNLNHDAMYWYRQDPGQGLRLIYYSQIVNDFQKGDIAEGYSVSREKKESFPLTVTSAQKNPTAFYLCATTQSQPQHFGDGTRLSIL.